Listed below are T cell receptor beta chains from one sample, sequenced in a study of T cell changes during pregnancy in multiple sclerosis. Clones were sequenced by immunoSEQ multiplex PCR, and TCRdb holds only the in-frame ones, with some missing. This table has 55,000 to 95,000 clones, 85% to 95% appearing once. The sequencing here drew on peripheral blood, taken in the second trimester of pregnancy. The receptor set was obtained from a female donor in good health, enrolled as a control in a pregnancy study. The CDR3 runs from the conserved cysteine through the conserved F or W. A D gene is named only where the DNA matches it firmly. Expanded clones are given a class, and other clones once, few, many or no size at all.

d_call | cdr3_length | j_call | clone_size | v_call | cdr3_nt | cdr3_aa
TRBD1 | 14 | TRBJ1-6 | NA | TRBV18 | TGTGCCAGCTCACGCCGGGACAGAGATTCACCCCTCCACTTT | CASSRRDRDSPLHF
NA | 15 | TRBJ1-1 | many | TRBV4-2 | TGTGCCAGCAGCCAGGTGCTGCGGCTGGCGACTGAAGCTTTCTTT | CASSQVLRLATEAFF
NA | 15 | TRBJ1-4 | NA | TRBV4-1 | TGCGCCAGCAGGGATGCAGGGGTAAGGAATGAAAAACTGTTTTTT | CASRDAGVRNEKLFF
TRBD1 | 15 | TRBJ2-6 | NA | TRBV30 | TGTGCCTGGAGTCGCAGGGGGTCGGGGGCCAACGTCCTGACTTTC | CAWSRRGSGANVLTF
NA | 18 | TRBJ2-1 | NA | TRBV10-3 | TGTGCCACCAAACCCCCAGGGTCCGGTAAGGGTTCCTACAATGAGCAGTTCTTC | CATKPPGSGKGSYNEQFF
NA | 16 | TRBJ1-5 | NA | TRBV2 | TGTGCCAGCAGTGAAGCGCAACGAAGGAGGAATCAGCCCCAGCATTTT | CASSEAQRRRNQPQHF
TRBD1 | 15 | TRBJ1-2 | few | TRBV9 | TGTGCCAGCAGCCCCGTGGACAGGGACGTATATGGCTACACCTTC | CASSPVDRDVYGYTF
NA | 13 | TRBJ1-4 | NA | TRBV19 | TGTGCCAGTAAACTCAATGCCGTTGAAAAACTGTTTTTT | CASKLNAVEKLFF
NA | 15 | TRBJ1-3 | once | TRBV4-1 | TGCGCCAGCAGTCCCAAGGGGGATCCTGGAAACACCATATATTTT | CASSPKGDPGNTIYF
NA | 12 | TRBJ1-2 | NA | TRBV28 | TGTGCCAGCAGTCCTCTTCGTTATGGCTACACCTTC | CASSPLRYGYTF
NA | 15 | TRBJ1-4 | NA | TRBV11-2 | TGTGCCAGCAGCTTAGTCCCGCAGGGGAATGAAAAACTGTTTTTT | CASSLVPQGNEKLFF
NA | 12 | TRBJ1-5 | NA | TRBV18 | TGTGCCAGCTCCCGCTCAGGGCAGCCCCAGCATTTT | CASSRSGQPQHF
TRBD2 | 16 | TRBJ2-3 | NA | TRBV7-9 | TGTGCCAGCAGCACCGGGACTAGCGGGGGCACAGATACGCAGTATTTT | CASSTGTSGGTDTQYF
TRBD2 | 13 | TRBJ2-3 | NA | TRBV30 | TGTGCCTGGGGACTAGCAGGTGGTGATACGCAGTATTTT | CAWGLAGGDTQYF
NA | 11 | TRBJ2-7 | NA | TRBV10-3 | TGTGCCACGGGGCCGGGGGACGAGCAGTACTTC | CATGPGDEQYF
NA | 15 | TRBJ2-7 | once | TRBV9 | TGTGCCAGCAGCGTGGCCCCCGACGGGACCTACGAGCAGTACTTC | CASSVAPDGTYEQYF
TRBD1 | 13 | TRBJ1-2 | NA | TRBV19 | TGTGCCAGTACCAGGACAGGGTCCTATGGCTACACCTTC | CASTRTGSYGYTF
NA | 14 | TRBJ1-4 | NA | TRBV4-3 | TGCGCCAGCAGCCAAGGGCAGCGGAATGAAAAACTGTTTTTT | CASSQGQRNEKLFF
TRBD1 | 14 | TRBJ1-5 | NA | TRBV6-1 | TGTGCCAGCTGGGGGACAGCTAGCAATCAGCCCCAGCATTTT | CASWGTASNQPQHF
NA | 16 | TRBJ1-2 | NA | TRBV9 | TGTGCCAGCAGCCTCACCCCGGCGGGGGCTTCGGTTGGCTACACCTTC | CASSLTPAGASVGYTF
NA | 14 | TRBJ1-1 | few | TRBV6-1 | TGTGCCAGCAGCCAAAGGGGGGGGAACACTGAAGCTTTCTTT | CASSQRGGNTEAFF
TRBD2 | 19 | TRBJ2-1 | NA | TRBV7-9 | TGTGCCAGCAGCTATTACGGGACTAGCGGGGGCCCCGGCTACAATGAGCAGTTCTTC | CASSYYGTSGGPGYNEQFF
TRBD2 | 14 | TRBJ2-5 | NA | TRBV5-1 | TGCGCCAGCAGCTTCGGAGCGGGGAAAGAGACCCAGTACTTC | CASSFGAGKETQYF
TRBD1 | 17 | TRBJ1-4 | once | TRBV7-9 | TGTGCCAGCAGCCCTGGGACAGGGATCGGGACAAATGAAAAACTGTTTTTT | CASSPGTGIGTNEKLFF
TRBD1 | 14 | TRBJ1-2 | once | TRBV28 | TGTGCCAGCAGTTACGACAGGGCGCACTATGGCTACACCTTC | CASSYDRAHYGYTF
NA | 10 | TRBJ2-7 | NA | TRBV2 | TGTGCCAGTACGGACAGCGAGCAGTACTTC | CASTDSEQYF
NA | 14 | TRBJ2-1 | NA | TRBV7-6 | TGTGCCAGCAGCTTAGTAGGGGGGGGCAGGGAGCAGTTCTTC | CASSLVGGGREQFF